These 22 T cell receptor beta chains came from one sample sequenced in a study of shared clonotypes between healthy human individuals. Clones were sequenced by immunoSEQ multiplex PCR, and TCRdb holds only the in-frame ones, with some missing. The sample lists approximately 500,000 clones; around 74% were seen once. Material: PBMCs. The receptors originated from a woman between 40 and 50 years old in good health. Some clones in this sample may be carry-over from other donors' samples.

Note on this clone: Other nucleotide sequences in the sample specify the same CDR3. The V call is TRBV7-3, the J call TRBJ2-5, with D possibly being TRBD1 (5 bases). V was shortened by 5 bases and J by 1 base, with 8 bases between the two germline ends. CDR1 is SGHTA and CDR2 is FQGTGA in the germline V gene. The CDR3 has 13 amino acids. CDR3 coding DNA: TGTGCCAGCAGCCTGGGGCCCCAAGAGACCCAGTACTTC. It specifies CASSLGPQETQYF.

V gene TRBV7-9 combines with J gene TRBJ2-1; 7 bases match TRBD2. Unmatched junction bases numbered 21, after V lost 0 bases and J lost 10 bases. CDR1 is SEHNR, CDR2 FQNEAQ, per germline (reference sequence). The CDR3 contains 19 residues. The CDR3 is CASSLAVSGPDLPIAEQFF. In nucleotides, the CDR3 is TGTGCCAGCAGCTTAGCGGTTAGCGGGCCTGACTTACCCATAGCGGAGCAGTTCTTC.

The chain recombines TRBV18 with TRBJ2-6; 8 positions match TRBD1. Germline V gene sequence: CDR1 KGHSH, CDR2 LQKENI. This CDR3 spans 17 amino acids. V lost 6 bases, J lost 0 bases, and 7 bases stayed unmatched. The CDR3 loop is CASSPGQVNSGANVLTF. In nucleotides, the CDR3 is TGTGCCAGCTCCCCGGGACAGGTGAACTCTGGGGCCAACGTCCTGACTTTC.

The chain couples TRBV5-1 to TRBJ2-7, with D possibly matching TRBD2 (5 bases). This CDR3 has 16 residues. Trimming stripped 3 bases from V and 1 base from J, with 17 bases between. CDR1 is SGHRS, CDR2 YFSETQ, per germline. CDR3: CASSSATRELSYEQYF. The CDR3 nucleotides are TGCGCCAGCAGCTCCGCAACTAGGGAGCTATCCTACGAGCAGTACTTC.

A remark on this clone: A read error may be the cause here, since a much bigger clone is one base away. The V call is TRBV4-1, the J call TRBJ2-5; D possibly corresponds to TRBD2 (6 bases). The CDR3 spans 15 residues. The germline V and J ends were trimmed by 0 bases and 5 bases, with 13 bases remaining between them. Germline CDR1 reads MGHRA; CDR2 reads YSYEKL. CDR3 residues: CASSQDLGRGETQYF. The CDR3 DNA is TGCGCCAGCAGCCAAGATTTAGGACGGGGGGAGACCCAGTACTTC.

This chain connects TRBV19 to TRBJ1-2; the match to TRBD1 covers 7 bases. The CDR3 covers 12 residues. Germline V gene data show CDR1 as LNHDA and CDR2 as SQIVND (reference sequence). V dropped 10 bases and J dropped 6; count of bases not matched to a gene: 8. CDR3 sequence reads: CATRDRVNGYTF. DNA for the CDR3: TGTGCCACCCGAGACAGGGTAAATGGCTACACCTTC.

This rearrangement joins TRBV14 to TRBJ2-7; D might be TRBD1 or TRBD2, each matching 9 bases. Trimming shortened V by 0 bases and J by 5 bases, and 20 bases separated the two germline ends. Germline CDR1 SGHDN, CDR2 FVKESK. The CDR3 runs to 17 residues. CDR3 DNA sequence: TGTGCCAGCAGCCAAGAAGCGGGGGGACAGGGCCTCCACGAGCAGTACTTC. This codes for CASSQEAGGQGLHEQYF.

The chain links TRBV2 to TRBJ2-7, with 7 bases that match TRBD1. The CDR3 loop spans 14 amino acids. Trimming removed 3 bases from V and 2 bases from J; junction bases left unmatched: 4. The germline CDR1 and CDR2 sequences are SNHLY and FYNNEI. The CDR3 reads CASSDRDSAYEQYF. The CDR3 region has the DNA TGTGCCAGCAGTGACCGGGACAGTGCCTACGAGCAGTACTTC.

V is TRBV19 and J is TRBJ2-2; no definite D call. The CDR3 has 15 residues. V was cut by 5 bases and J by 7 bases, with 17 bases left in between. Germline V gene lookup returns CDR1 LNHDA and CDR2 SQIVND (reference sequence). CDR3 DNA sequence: TGTGCCAGTAGTGTTTCCCGTGAAGCCGGCGGGGAGCTGTTTTTT. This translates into CASSVSREAGGELFF.

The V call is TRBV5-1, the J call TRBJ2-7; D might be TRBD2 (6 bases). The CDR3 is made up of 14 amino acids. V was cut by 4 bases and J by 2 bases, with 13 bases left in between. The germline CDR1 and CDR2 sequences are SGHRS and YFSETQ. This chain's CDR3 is CASSNGRGAYEQYF. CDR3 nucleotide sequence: TGCGCCAGCAGCAACGGGAGAGGAGCCTACGAGCAGTACTTC.

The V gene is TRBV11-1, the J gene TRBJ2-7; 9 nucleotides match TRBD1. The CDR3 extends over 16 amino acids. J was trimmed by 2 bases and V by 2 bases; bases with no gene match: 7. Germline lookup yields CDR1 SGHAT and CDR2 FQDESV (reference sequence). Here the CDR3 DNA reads TGTGCCAGCAGCTTAAGGCCGGGACAGGGACCCTACGAGCAGTACTTC. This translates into CASSLRPGQGPYEQYF.

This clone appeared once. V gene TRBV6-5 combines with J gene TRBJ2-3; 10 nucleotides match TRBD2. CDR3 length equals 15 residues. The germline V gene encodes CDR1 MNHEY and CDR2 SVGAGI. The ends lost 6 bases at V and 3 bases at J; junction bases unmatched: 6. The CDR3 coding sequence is TGTGCCAGCAGCTATAGCGGGAGGAGGACAGATACGCAGTATTTT. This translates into CASSYSGRRTDTQYF.

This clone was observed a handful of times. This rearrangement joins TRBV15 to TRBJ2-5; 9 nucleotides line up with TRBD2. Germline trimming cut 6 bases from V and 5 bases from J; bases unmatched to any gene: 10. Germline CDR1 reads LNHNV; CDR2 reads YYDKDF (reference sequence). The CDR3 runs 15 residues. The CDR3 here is CATSSLAGPGETQYF. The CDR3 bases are TGTGCCACCAGTTCTCTAGCGGGACCCGGGGAGACCCAGTACTTC.

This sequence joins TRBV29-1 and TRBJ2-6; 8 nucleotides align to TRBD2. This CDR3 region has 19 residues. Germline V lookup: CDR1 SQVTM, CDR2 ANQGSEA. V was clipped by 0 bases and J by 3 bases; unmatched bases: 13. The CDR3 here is CSVEDRGGRLGVGANVLTF. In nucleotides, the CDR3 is TGCAGCGTTGAAGATCGCGGGGGGAGGTTGGGAGTTGGGGCCAACGTCCTGACTTTC. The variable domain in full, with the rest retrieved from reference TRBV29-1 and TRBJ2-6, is SAVISQKPSRDICQRGTSLTIQCQVDSQVTMMFWYRQQPGQSLTLIATANQGSEATYESGFVIDKFPISRPNLTFSTLTVSNMSPEDSSIYLCSVEDRGGRLGVGANVLTFGAGSRLTVL.

The CDR3 is CASSLSARPGGEQFF. In DNA form, the CDR3 reads TGTGCCAGCAGCTTGTCGGCTAGGCCTGGCGGGGAGCAGTTCTTC. The chain combines TRBV5-6 with TRBJ2-1; D is perhaps TRBD2 (5 bases). The V end was cut by 1 base, the J end by 10 bases, with 18 bases between. This CDR3 has 15 residues. CDR1 is SGHDT and CDR2 is YYEEEE in the germline V gene.

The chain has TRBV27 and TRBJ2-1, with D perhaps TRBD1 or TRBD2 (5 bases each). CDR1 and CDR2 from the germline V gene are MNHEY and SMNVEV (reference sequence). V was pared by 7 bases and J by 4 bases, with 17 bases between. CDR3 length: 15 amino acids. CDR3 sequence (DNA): TGTGCCAGCACGTCCGGGACCACCCTTTACAATGAGCAGTTCTTC. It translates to CASTSGTTLYNEQFF.

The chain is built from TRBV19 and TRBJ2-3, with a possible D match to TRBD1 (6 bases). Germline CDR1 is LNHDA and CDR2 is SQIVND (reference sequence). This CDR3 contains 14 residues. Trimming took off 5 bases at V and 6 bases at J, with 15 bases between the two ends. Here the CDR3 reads CASSPRQAWDTQYF. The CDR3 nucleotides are TGTGCCAGTAGTCCCCGACAGGCTTGGGATACGCAGTATTTT.

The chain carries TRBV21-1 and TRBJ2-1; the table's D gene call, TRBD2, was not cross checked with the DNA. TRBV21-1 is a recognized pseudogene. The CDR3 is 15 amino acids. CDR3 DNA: TGTGCCAGCAGCACGGGACTAGCCGGAGTTCCTGAGCAGTTCTTC. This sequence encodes CASSTGLAGVPEQFF.

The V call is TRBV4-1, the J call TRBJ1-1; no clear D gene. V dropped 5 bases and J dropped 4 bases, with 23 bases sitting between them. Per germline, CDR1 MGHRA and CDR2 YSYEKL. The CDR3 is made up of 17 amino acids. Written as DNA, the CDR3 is TGCGCCAGCAGCACCATGTCGTTGCGGTCTTACAGCACTGAAGCTTTCTTT. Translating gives CASSTMSLRSYSTEAFF.

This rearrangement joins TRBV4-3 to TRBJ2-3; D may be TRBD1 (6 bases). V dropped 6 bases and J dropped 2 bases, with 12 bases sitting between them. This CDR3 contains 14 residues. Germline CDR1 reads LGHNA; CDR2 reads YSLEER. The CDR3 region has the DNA TGCGCCAGCAGTCTCACAGGGTACACAGATACGCAGTATTTT. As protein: CASSLTGYTDTQYF.

CDR3 in DNA: TGTGCCATCAGGGATACTAGCGGCAGCTCCTACGAGCAGTACTTC. Protein sequence: CAIRDTSGSSYEQYF. The genes are TRBV10-3 and TRBJ2-7, with TRBD2 matching 8 bases. Looked up from germline, CDR1 is ENHRY and CDR2 is SYGVKD. The V segment lost 6 bases and the J segment 0 bases; nucleotides outside the gene matches: 7. The CDR3 is 15 amino acids.

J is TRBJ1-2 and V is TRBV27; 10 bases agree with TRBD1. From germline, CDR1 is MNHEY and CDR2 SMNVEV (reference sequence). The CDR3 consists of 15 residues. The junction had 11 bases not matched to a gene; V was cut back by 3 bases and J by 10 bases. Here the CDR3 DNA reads TGTGCCAGCAGTTTCTCGGTCGGGACAGGGGTTTTCTACACCTTC. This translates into CASSFSVGTGVFYTF.